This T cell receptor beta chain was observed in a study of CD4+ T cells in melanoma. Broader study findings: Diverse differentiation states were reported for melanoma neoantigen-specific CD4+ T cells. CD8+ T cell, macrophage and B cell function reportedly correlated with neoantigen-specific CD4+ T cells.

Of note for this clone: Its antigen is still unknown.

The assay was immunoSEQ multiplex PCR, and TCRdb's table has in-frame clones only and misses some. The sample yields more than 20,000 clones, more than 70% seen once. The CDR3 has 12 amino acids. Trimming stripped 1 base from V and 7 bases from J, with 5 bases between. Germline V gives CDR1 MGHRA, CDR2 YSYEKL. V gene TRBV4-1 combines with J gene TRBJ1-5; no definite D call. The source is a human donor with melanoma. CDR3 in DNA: TGCGCCAGCAGCCAAGTTGTCCAGCCCCAGCATTTT. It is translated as CASSQVVQPQHF.